The present TCR beta chain was sequenced within a study of blood T cell repertoires in COVID-19. The wider study: Italy, Spain and the United States were the sources of the convalescent and acute COVID-19 samples.

The CDR3 consists of 16 residues. The junction had 6 bases not matched to a gene; V was cut back by 1 base and J by 6 bases. The germline V gene encodes CDR1 LGHDT and CDR2 YNNKEL (reference sequence). How the authors handled the data: How many nucleated cells were present was estimated from reference gene primer amplification. Sequencing used immunoSEQ multiplex PCR; TCRdb keeps in-frame clones, though not all of them. For V, J and clone size, that table is used; D and trimming come from the DNA. This sample has a few hundred thousand clones; approximately 86% occur once, and the top ten carry just over 7%.

This chain connects TRBV3-1 (or the pseudogene TRBV3-2) to TRBJ2-2; 9 nucleotides line up with TRBD1. Sequenced material: peripheral blood. The origin of this receptor is a woman aged 55-69 years with COVID-19, enrolled during active disease. Here the CDR3 reads CASSQVTGGAAGELFF. CDR3 DNA: TGTGCCAGCAGCCAAGTCACAGGGGGCGCGGCCGGGGAGCTGTTTTTT.